Listed here are 9 T cell receptor beta chains from one sample, sequenced in a study of siplizumab effects on memory and regulatory T cells. Here immunoSEQ multiplex PCR was the method, and the copy in TCRdb shows in-frame clones only, minus some. The sample holds some 81,000 clones, about 95% seen once. The sample consisted of CD8+ T cells sorted from blood. Receptors originate from a human donor in good health.

Worth noting for this clone: The junction departs from germline at one end; a sequencing error may be responsible. This CDR3 is CASSPDGRTHF. The CDR3 DNA is TGTGCCAGCAGCCCAGACGGCCGAACCCACTTC. J is TRBJ2-5 and V is TRBV7-6; no firm D call. The CDR3 consists of 11 residues. The germline CDR1 and CDR2 sequences are SGHVS and FNYEAQ.

The V gene is TRBV6-6, the J gene TRBJ2-2; D is unresolved. The V end lost 2 bases, the J end lost 5 bases, and 3 bases lay between the germline ends. The CDR3 has 12 residues. Germline V CDR1 and CDR2: MNHNY, SVGAGI (reference sequence). CDR3 in amino acids: CASSYGTGELFF. CDR3 in DNA: TGTGCCAGCAGTTACGGTACCGGGGAGCTGTTTTTT.

This CDR3 reads CASSYVKRAETKYYEQYF. The CDR3 DNA reads as TGTGCCAGCAGTTACGTCAAGCGGGCGGAGACGAAATACTACGAGCAGTACTTC. V usage is TRBV27 and J usage is TRBJ2-7; D perhaps matches TRBD2 (6 bases). This CDR3 has 18 residues. The V gene lost 4 bases and the J gene lost 3 bases, with 25 bases spanning the gap. CDR1 MNHEY and CDR2 SMNVEV come from the germline V gene (reference sequence).

The chain has TRBV13 and TRBJ1-3; D may be TRBD1 (6 bases). Germline lookup yields CDR1 PRHDT and CDR2 FYEKMQ (reference sequence). CDR3 length equals 15 residues. V lost 5 bases and J lost 8, with 19 bases in between. The CDR3 spells CASSATRDMSDTIYF. CDR3 in DNA: TGTGCCAGCAGCGCAACCCGGGACATGTCGGACACCATATATTTT.

This chain connects TRBV2 to TRBJ2-7; 9 nucleotides agree with TRBD2. Germline assignment: CDR1 SNHLY and CDR2 FYNNEI. The CDR3 is made up of 14 amino acids. Unmatched junction bases numbered 10, after V lost 6 bases and J lost 7 bases. CDR3 loop: CASSPTSGLEEQYF. CDR3 DNA: TGTGCCAGCAGCCCGACTAGCGGTCTGGAAGAGCAGTACTTC.

The V and J genes are TRBV5-6 and TRBJ2-7; tentative D call: TRBD1 (5 bases). The CDR3 totals 14 residues. The V and J ends lost 6 bases and 2 bases respectively, with 15 bases between them. The germline V gene has CDR1 SGHDT and CDR2 YYEEEE. CDR3 amino acids: CASNEMTDTYEQYF. CDR3 bases: TGTGCCAGCAACGAGATGACAGACACCTACGAGCAGTACTTC.

The V gene is TRBV6-5, the J gene TRBJ2-5; D is uncertain. Germline values: CDR1 MNHEY, CDR2 SVGAGI. Trimming took 2 bases from V and 3 from J, leaving 16 bases between them. CDR3 length: 16 residues. CDR3 sequence (DNA): TGTGCCAGCAGTTACGCTATCACTGGCGGTGAAGAGACCCAGTACTTC. Amino acid sequence: CASSYAITGGEETQYF.

The V call is TRBV14, the J call TRBJ1-1; D may be TRBD1 (6 bases). Trimming took 2 bases from V and 3 from J, leaving 10 bases between them. From germline, CDR1 is SGHDN and CDR2 FVKESK. This CDR3 contains 14 residues. CDR3 DNA: TGTGCCAGCAGCCAAAGGTACAGGGACACTGAAGCTTTCTTT. It codes for CASSQRYRDTEAFF.

J is TRBJ2-7 and V is TRBV11-2; D not certain. Per germline, CDR1 SGHAT and CDR2 FQNNGV. V was pared by 1 base and J by 6 bases, with 13 bases between. The CDR3 is 14 residues long. The CDR3 reads CASSLVWPPREQYF. The CDR3 nucleotides read TGTGCCAGCAGCTTAGTGTGGCCGCCACGCGAGCAGTACTTC.